This T cell receptor beta chain was found in a study of T cells in Graves' hyperthyroidism and ophthalmopathy. RNA transcripts provided the source from which TCR beta CDR3 regions were amplified. Using the HTBI primer set, a first-round RT-PCR was run on the TCR CDR3. TCRdb itself ran the multiplex PCR reads through MiXCR, one entry per CDR3 protein. The sample includes around 580,000 distinct CDR3 sequences, under 60% of them seen just once. CDR3 length: 13 amino acids. V was pared by 4 bases and J by 3 bases, with 9 bases between. Germline-derived CDR1 and CDR2 are MNHEY and SVGAGI. Exclusion of patients followed from uncontrolled infection, other autoimmune disease, pregnancy or lactation. This clonotype showed up many times. The antigen is undetermined. Findings and limits, study-wide: Ophthalmopathy was predicted by the model a median of roughly 6.6 months ahead of onset. Blood also showed most of the thyroid clonotypes that were expanded above 0.001.

Sequencing used peripheral blood or thyroid tissue (not recorded which). The chain recombines TRBV6-5 with TRBJ1-2; D is unclear. The TCR originated in a woman aged 18-29 years with Graves' hyperthyroidism. CDR3 nucleotides: TGTGCCAGCAGTTCCGCCGGGGACTATGGCTACACCTTC. The encoded protein is CASSSAGDYGYTF.